This T cell receptor (beta chain) was recorded in a study of blood T cells in healthy people across ages. A second PCR, run for about 7 to 11 cycles, used a sample-barcoded 5' primer plus a J-beta primer mix. Template switching added a 12-random-nucleotide identifier to every cDNA molecule. TCRdb recomputed calls from the 5' RACE reads with MiXCR, one row per CDR3 protein. This table holds roughly 1.6 million distinct CDR3 sequences, almost 35% found once. Per individual sample, total RNA of at least 5.5 micrograms was extracted. V was pared by 6 bases and J by 6 bases, with 18 bases between. This CDR3 spans 15 amino acids. CDR1 is DFQATT and CDR2 is SNEGSKA in the germline V gene (reference sequence). Regarding the study as a whole: Strong correlation was found linking TCR beta diversity to naive T cell percentage. It was not known whether donors were CMV positive (a possible confounder of expanded clonotype changes).

Comments on this clonotype: The antigen is undetermined.

The chain links TRBV20-1 to TRBJ1-6; tentative D call: TRBD1 (6 bases). This TCR derives from a woman aged 25 to 45 in good health. The sample consisted of blood. The CDR3 is CSAPVAGAVNSPLHF. In DNA form, the CDR3 reads TGCAGTGCCCCAGTCGCGGGGGCAGTTAATTCACCCCTCCACTTT.